This T cell receptor (beta chain) was captured in a study of T cell changes during pregnancy in multiple sclerosis. This CDR3 comprises 20 residues. Germline V gene lookup returns CDR1 LNHNV and CDR2 YYDKDF (reference sequence). V lost 3 bases and J lost 0; bases outside the gene matches: 15. Profiled with immunoSEQ multiplex PCR; TCRdb holds only in-frame clones, not every one. The sample lists approximately 44,000 clones; around nine tenths were seen once. The source is a female donor with multiple sclerosis, enrolled in a pregnancy study. The rearrangement links TRBV15 to TRBJ2-4, with 9 bases that match TRBD1. Sequencing used CD4+ T cells from peripheral blood mononuclear cells, obtained before pregnancy. CDR3 bases: TGTGCCACCAGCAGCATAACCTCCGGGACAGGGTACCGAGCCAAAAACATTCAGTACTTC. Translating gives CATSSITSGTGYRAKNIQYF.